Shown below are 31 T cell receptor beta chains from a single sample sequenced in a study of cytomegalovirus exposure and HLA in healthy donors (dated by TCRdb to about 2017). The method was the immunoSEQ multiplex PCR assay. A mixture of 60 forward primers for TCR Vbeta segments and 13 reverse primers for TCR Jbeta segments was used in the multiplex PCR. TCRdb took over this immuneACCESS table, retaining in-frame rearrangements with V and J assigned. Such tables are incomplete; in checked studies, under half of the missing clones stem from an unresolved V gene, and the remainder is unexplained. The table for this sample lists some 65,000 clones; 55% to 75% of them were counted only once. Together, the top ten hold about a tenth of the sample. The sequenced sample was PBMCs. The receptors were gathered from a woman in her thirties in good health and CMV-seronegative.

This rearrangement joins TRBV6-1 to TRBJ2-7, with D tentatively TRBD2 (5 bases). Germline-derived CDR1 and CDR2 are MNHNS and SASEGT. The CDR3 runs to 16 residues. Trimming pared 6 bases from V and 3 bases from J, leaving 21 bases between. The CDR3 DNA reads TGTGCCAGCAGCGAAAACCCTTTGCGGGCTAACTACGAGCAGTACTTC. This sequence encodes CASSENPLRANYEQYF.

J is TRBJ1-1 and V is TRBV5-1, with D maybe TRBD1 (5 bases). CDR1 SGHRS and CDR2 YFSETQ come from the germline V gene. This CDR3 contains 16 residues. V dropped 4 bases and J dropped 2 bases, with 18 bases sitting between them. Written as DNA, the CDR3 is TGCGCCAGCAGCCCCCTAACCAAGACAGCCAACACTGAAGCTTTCTTT. Translating it yields CASSPLTKTANTEAFF.

J is TRBJ1-4 and V is TRBV9; 8 nucleotides align to TRBD1. Germline CDR1 SGDLS, CDR2 YYNGEE. Trimming took 4 bases from V and 6 from J; bases not matched to a gene: 8. This CDR3 is 15 amino acids long. The CDR3 sequence: CASSTRTGTHEKLFF. The CDR3 DNA reads TGTGCCAGCAGCACCCGGACAGGGACACATGAAAAACTGTTTTTT.

This clone was observed a few times. This chain connects TRBV9 to TRBJ1-6; 10 bases fit TRBD1. Trimming took 4 bases from V and 10 from J; bases not matched to a gene: 5. CDR1 and CDR2 from the germline V gene are SGDLS and YYNGEE. The CDR3 has 14 amino acids. CDR3 loop: CASSSGTGASPLHF. The CDR3 DNA reads as TGTGCCAGCAGCTCCGGGACAGGGGCCTCACCCCTCCACTTT. The full variable domain, with the rest looked up from reference TRBV9 and TRBJ1-6, is DSGVTQTPKHLITATGQRVTLRCSPRSGDLSVYWYQQSLDQGLQFLIQYYNGEERAKGNILERFSAQQFPDLHSELNLSSLELGDSALYFCASSSGTGASPLHFGNGTRLTVT.

The chain has TRBV7-9 and TRBJ1-6, with D possibly matching TRBD1 (5 bases). This CDR3 is 14 amino acids long. Germline CDR1 and CDR2: SEHNR and FQNEAQ (reference sequence). V was trimmed by 3 bases and J by 7 bases, leaving 10 bases between them. The CDR3 reads CASSLQGGNSPLHF. For the CDR3, the DNA is TGTGCCAGCAGCTTGCAGGGTGGAAATTCACCCCTCCACTTT.

The chain has TRBV29-1 and TRBJ2-7; 8 nucleotides match TRBD1. Germline lookup yields CDR1 SQVTM and CDR2 ANQGSEA. CDR3 length: 14 amino acids. The V segment lost 6 bases and the J segment 3 bases; nucleotides outside the gene matches: 10. DNA of the CDR3: TGCAGCGTGTATTCCGGGACAGGAGACTACGAGCAGTACTTC. Amino acids: CSVYSGTGDYEQYF.

This clone was seen a handful of times. The chain recombines TRBV5-1 with TRBJ1-5; tentatively, D is TRBD1 (5 bases). The CDR3 length is 14 residues. Trimming pared 1 base from V and 7 bases from J, leaving 12 bases between. The V gene's germline CDR1 is SGHRS and CDR2 YFSETQ. The CDR3 bases are TGCGCCAGCAGCTTGTATCAGGGAGGCCAGCCCCAGCATTTT. Encoded protein: CASSLYQGGQPQHF.

This clone was seen once. The chain joins TRBV5-6 to TRBJ1-5; no firm D call. The V and J ends lost 2 bases and 6 bases respectively, with 9 bases between them. The germline V gene has CDR1 SGHDT and CDR2 YYEEEE. CDR3 length equals 13 residues. CDR3 DNA sequence: TGTGCCAGCAGCTTCAATATCGGTCAGCCCCAGCATTTT. Its translation: CASSFNIGQPQHF.

This rearrangement joins TRBV7-3 to TRBJ1-1, with D unclear. The V gene lost 2 bases and the J gene lost 5 bases, with 9 bases spanning the gap. The CDR3 consists of 13 residues. Germline V gene lookup returns CDR1 SGHTA and CDR2 FQGTGA. The CDR3 sequence: CASSLPGRTEAFF. DNA for the CDR3: TGTGCCAGCAGCTTACCGGGGAGAACTGAAGCTTTCTTT.

This clone turned up a few times. The chain links TRBV5-5 to TRBJ1-4; D call uncertain. CDR1 SGHKS and CDR2 YYEKEE come from the germline V gene (reference sequence). CDR3 length equals 11 residues. The ends were cut back, 0 bases at V and 14 bases at J, with 8 bases in the middle. The CDR3 loop is CASSLGENLFF. In DNA, the CDR3 is TGTGCCAGCAGCTTGGGGGAGAACCTGTTTTTT.

The genes are TRBV30 and TRBJ1-4; 7 bases match TRBD1. V trimming: 3 bases; J trimming: 7 bases; junction bases outside the gene matches: 5. There are 13 residues in the CDR3. CDR1 is GTSNPN and CDR2 is SVGIG in the germline V gene (reference sequence). CDR3 sequence: CAWSNTGAEKLFF. The CDR3 nucleotides read TGTGCCTGGAGCAACACAGGGGCTGAAAAACTGTTTTTT.

In its sample, this clone ranks as medium-sized. CDR3 sequence reads: CASSLTRDLTDTQYF. The CDR3 DNA sequence: TGTGCCAGCAGCTTAACTAGAGACTTGACAGATACGCAGTATTTT. J is TRBJ2-3 and V is TRBV7-9; possibly TRBD2 for D (5 bases). CDR1 is SEHNR and CDR2 is FQNEAQ in the germline V gene (reference sequence). CDR3 length equals 15 residues. Trimming pared 2 bases from V and 3 bases from J, leaving 12 bases between.

The chain combines TRBV10-3 with TRBJ1-6; 7 bases are shared with TRBD1. The V and J ends lost 7 bases and 5 bases, in that order; junction bases with no gene match: 5. The CDR3 has 14 residues. Germline CDR1 reads ENHRY; CDR2 reads SYGVKD. CDR3 in amino acids: CAINHRGNNSPLHF. As DNA, the CDR3 is TGTGCCATCAACCACAGGGGAAATAATTCACCCCTCCACTTT.

The chain recombines TRBV5-1 with TRBJ1-6; 11 nucleotides agree with TRBD1. Germline lookup yields CDR1 SGHRS and CDR2 YFSETQ. Trimming took 3 bases from V and 13 from J; bases not matched to a gene: 9. This CDR3 region has 15 residues. The CDR3 loop reads CASSSHGQGALPLHF. The CDR3 region has the DNA TGCGCCAGCAGCTCCCACGGACAGGGGGCTTTGCCCCTCCACTTT.

This rearrangement joins TRBV7-9 to TRBJ1-1; unclear D gene. The germline gives CDR1 SEHNR, CDR2 FQNEAQ (reference sequence). CDR3 length equals 16 residues. Trimming took 3 bases from V and 0 from J, leaving 14 bases between them. CDR3 sequence reads: CASSFRRVPMNTEAFF. The DNA of the CDR3 is TGTGCCAGCAGCTTCCGACGGGTACCTATGAACACTGAAGCTTTCTTT.

The chain joins TRBV4-2 to TRBJ2-5; TRBD2 agrees at 12 bases. The germline V gene has CDR1 LGHNA and CDR2 YNFKEQ. Trimming removed 4 bases from V and 5 bases from J; junction bases left unmatched: 5. The CDR3 contains 15 residues. This CDR3 reads CASSPLAGGQETQYF. CDR3 bases: TGTGCCAGCAGCCCTCTAGCGGGGGGGCAGGAGACCCAGTACTTC.

The rearrangement joins TRBV29-1 to TRBJ2-7; TRBD1 matches 7 bases. Germline CDR1 reads SQVTM; CDR2 reads ANQGSEA. This CDR3 comprises 14 residues. The J segment lost 3 bases and the V segment lost 1 base, leaving 6 bases of the junction unmatched. The CDR3 DNA reads as TGCAGCGTTGAAGGGGGACAGACGATCTACGAGCAGTACTTC. Protein: CSVEGGQTIYEQYF.

The chain is built from TRBV27 and TRBJ2-2; D remains unclear. Germline V gene lookup returns CDR1 MNHEY and CDR2 SMNVEV (reference sequence). CDR3 length: 14 amino acids. The ends were cut back, 7 bases at V and 2 bases at J, with 11 bases in the middle. Here the CDR3 DNA reads TGTGCCAGCACTCCTAGATCCAACACCGGGGAGCTGTTTTTT. It encodes CASTPRSNTGELFF.

The chain employs TRBV25-1 and TRBJ1-1; 8 nucleotides agree with TRBD1. Germline V gene data show CDR1 as MGHDK and CDR2 as SYGVNS. The J segment lost 5 bases and the V segment lost 4 bases, leaving 6 bases of the junction unmatched. The CDR3 sequence is 14 residues long. CDR3 in amino acids: CASSAYRGGTEAFF. The CDR3 coding sequence is TGTGCCAGCAGTGCGTACAGGGGGGGGACTGAAGCTTTCTTT.

V gene TRBV6-1 combines with J gene TRBJ1-4; 8 bases agree with TRBD1. This CDR3 comprises 15 residues. Germline V gene sequence: CDR1 MNHNS, CDR2 SASEGT. J lost 7 bases, V lost 4 bases, and 8 bases had no gene match. Here the CDR3 DNA reads TGTGCCAGCAGTGCAACGACAGGGGTTCGTGAAAAACTGTTTTTT. This encodes CASSATTGVREKLFF.

J is TRBJ2-5 and V is TRBV5-4; 12 nucleotides agree with TRBD1. The V gene's germline CDR1 is SGHNT and CDR2 YYREEE (reference sequence). V gave up 3 bases and J gave up 5 bases; unmatched junction bases: 5. The CDR3 has 15 amino acids. The CDR3 spells CASSSRDRGPETQYF. The CDR3 bases are TGTGCCAGCAGCTCCCGGGACAGGGGGCCGGAGACCCAGTACTTC.

The genes are TRBV2 and TRBJ2-7; 10 positions agree with TRBD1. In germline, CDR1 is SNHLY, CDR2 FYNNEI. There are 12 residues in the CDR3. The J segment lost 2 bases and the V segment lost 11 bases, leaving 3 bases of the junction unmatched. The CDR3 DNA is TGTGCCTCGGGACAGGGGACCTACGAGCAGTACTTC. Amino acid sequence: CASGQGTYEQYF.

This clone was seen only a few times. The CDR3 sequence: CAWKDRGDTEAFF. As DNA, the CDR3 is TGTGCCTGGAAGGACAGGGGGGACACTGAAGCTTTCTTT. The chain links TRBV30 to TRBJ1-1; 10 bases fit TRBD1. The CDR3 covers 13 residues. The V gene's germline CDR1 is GTSNPN and CDR2 SVGIG (reference sequence). Trimming at V came to 4 bases and at J to 3 bases, leaving 2 bases not matched to a gene.

The chain combines TRBV6-6 with TRBJ1-2; 8 positions agree with TRBD1. Germline V gene sequence: CDR1 MNHNY, CDR2 SVGAGI (reference sequence). The V and J ends lost 6 bases and 7 bases, in that order; junction bases with no gene match: 10. The CDR3 contains 14 residues. The CDR3 sequence is CASSRQGFRGGYTF. The CDR3 DNA follows: TGTGCCAGCAGCCGACAGGGGTTTCGGGGTGGCTACACCTTC.

The rearrangement joins TRBV6-1 to TRBJ2-5, with a possible D match to TRBD2 (5 bases). The V gene's germline CDR1 is MNHNS and CDR2 SASEGT. V was cut by 7 bases and J by 1 base, with 13 bases left in between. The CDR3 contains 14 residues. DNA of the CDR3: TGTGCCAGCAACCGAATGGAGGTCCAAGAGACCCAGTACTTC. Its translation: CASNRMEVQETQYF.

V and J are TRBV2 and TRBJ2-1; D may be TRBD1 (6 bases). The CDR3 runs to 17 residues. From germline, CDR1 is SNHLY and CDR2 FYNNEI. Trimming pared 7 bases from V and 2 bases from J, leaving 21 bases between. The CDR3 DNA is TGTGCCAGCATAGGAGCACAGGGATCTTACACCTACAATGAGCAGTTCTTC. The encoded protein is CASIGAQGSYTYNEQFF.

CDR3 bases: TGTGCCAGTTCTGCGGGGGTGGGGGACACTTCCTATGGCTACACCTTC. As protein: CASSAGVGDTSYGYTF. V and J are TRBV19 and TRBJ1-2; perhaps TRBD1 as D (6 bases). Germline V lookup: CDR1 LNHDA, CDR2 SQIVND (reference sequence). With 8 bases removed from V and 4 bases from J, the gap between germline ends came to 23 bases. The CDR3 sequence is 16 residues long.

Comment on this clone: Within the sample, other DNA sequences also encode this same CDR3. The chain has TRBV5-1 and TRBJ2-6; the D is unclear. Trimming shortened V by 0 bases and J by 0 bases, and 4 bases separated the two germline ends. Germline lookup yields CDR1 SGHRS and CDR2 YFSETQ. CDR3 length: 15 amino acids. The CDR3 reads CASSLDSSGANVLTF. The CDR3 DNA reads as TGCGCCAGCAGCTTGGACAGCTCTGGGGCCAACGTCCTGACTTTC. Full variable domain (rest looked up from reference TRBV5-1 and TRBJ2-6): KAGVTQTPRYLIKTRGQQVTLSCSPISGHRSVSWYQQTPGQGLQFLFEYFSETQRNKGNFPGRFSGRQFSNSRSEMNVSTLELGDSALYLCASSLDSSGANVLTFGAGSRLTVL.

This clone is medium-sized within its sample. The gene calls are TRBV30 and TRBJ1-3; D unclear. Per germline, CDR1 GTSNPN and CDR2 SVGIG (reference sequence). The CDR3 runs 12 residues. V was trimmed by 5 bases and J by 0 bases, leaving 5 bases between them. The CDR3 nucleotides read TGTGCCTGGGGGCCCTCTGGAAACACCATATATTTT. Translating gives CAWGPSGNTIYF.

This clone was counted a few times. The gene calls are TRBV30 and TRBJ1-1; no reliable D call. The CDR3 consists of 11 residues. Germline V lookup: CDR1 GTSNPN, CDR2 SVGIG (reference sequence). The V end lost 5 bases, the J end lost 4 bases, and 8 bases lay between the germline ends. CDR3 nucleotide sequence: TGTGCCTGGTCCCGGGGCACTGAAGCTTTCTTT. It encodes CAWSRGTEAFF.

V gene TRBV5-1 combines with J gene TRBJ2-2; the match to TRBD2 covers 11 bases. CDR1 SGHRS and CDR2 YFSETQ come from the germline V gene. V shed 0 bases, J shed 6 bases, and the junction held 1 base outside the gene matches. The CDR3 sequence is 15 residues long. CDR3 sequence (DNA): TGCGCCAGCAGCTTGGAACTAGCGGGGGCCGGGGAGCTGTTTTTT. This codes for CASSLELAGAGELFF.